A selection of T cell receptor beta chains follows, all from one sample in a study of T-cell reconstitution after alpha-beta-depleted transplantation in children. Via MiXCR, TCRdb re-called the PCR reads, giving one row per CDR3 protein. Of about 590,000 distinct CDR3 sequences detected, 13% appear once; the ten largest clones hold over 2%. The sequencing here drew on PBMCs, mostly from graft donor cells, taken 360 days after TCRalphabeta/CD19-depleted stem cell transplant. The receptors were gathered from a male patient younger than 18 who had a stem cell transplant for acute myeloid leukemia, so the T cells may come from the graft donor. CDR3s leave out the opening cysteine and the closing phenylalanine or tryptophan. Fields, in order: J gene, V gene, CDR3 protein.

>TRBJ1-5|TRBV20-1
SAFTGTGNQPQH
>TRBJ2-2|TRBV11-2
ASSLEASGRRPNTGELF
>TRBJ2-1|TRBV7-2
ASSPPSGIMLWDEQF
>TRBJ2-1|TRBV10-3
AISAPSPIYNEQF
>TRBJ2-2|TRBV27
ASSSPSGRTNTGELF
>TRBJ2-7|TRBV20-1
SAPLAGALGEQY
>TRBJ2-7|TRBV20-1
SASRRAGPYEQY
>TRBJ2-1|TRBV5-1
ASSFGTVQGEQF
>TRBJ1-5|TRBV16
ASSQYATLSNQPQH
>TRBJ1-5|TRBV7-2
ASSWTGSNQPQH
>TRBJ2-7|TRBV3-1
ASSPGLAGRGSPYEQY
>TRBJ2-3|TRBV20-1
SAGLGLATVGTDTQY
>TRBJ2-6|TRBV28
ASNQLEANVLT
>TRBJ2-7|TRBV10-3
AISESYPRSYEQY
>TRBJ1-2|TRBV7-2
ASSPRGVLGYGYT
>TRBJ2-1|TRBV18
ASSPSGRLSSYNEQF
>TRBJ2-1|TRBV29-1
SVVGQGGYNEQF
>TRBJ2-1|TRBV5-1
ASSLSIFQREGLNEQF
>TRBJ2-3|TRBV4-3
ASSQVLAGASDTQY
>TRBJ2-3|TRBV14
ASSQWSGEDTQY
>TRBJ1-4|TRBV7-9
ASRSPTQEKLF
>TRBJ2-7|TRBV12-3/TRBV12-4
ASLKGPEYEQY
>TRBJ1-2|TRBV10-3
AISESLGQGPARIYGYT
>TRBJ1-4|TRBV7-9
ASSLGQERMEKLF
>TRBJ2-1|TRBV5-1
ASSLRRREGPYNEQF
>TRBJ2-2|TRBV28
ASSFVTISLRTGELF
>TRBJ2-7|TRBV7-6
ASSLPGGGDEQY
>TRBJ2-1|TRBV5-1
ASSTGTSGRNEQF
>TRBJ2-2|TRBV24-1
ATSDSSGDLNTGELF
>TRBJ1-3|TRBV6-5
ASSYGVEGNTIY
>TRBJ2-3|TRBV7-7
ASSIGTGSSDTQY
>TRBJ2-3|TRBV18
ASSPRGQGLTDTQY
>TRBJ1-3|TRBV5-1
ASSLGPGQGGNTIY
>TRBJ2-2|TRBV4-3
ASSPTRGVMNTGELF
>TRBJ1-2|TRBV10-3
AISERSRDGYT
>TRBJ2-5|TRBV4-3
ASSRLAGAETQY
>TRBJ2-7|TRBV5-1
ASSRIGSDEQY
>TRBJ2-3|TRBV9
ASSVPGTDTQY
>TRBJ2-3|TRBV6-2/TRBV6-3
ASSYGTSGYSTDTQY
>TRBJ2-1|TRBV14
ASSPLAGKVDEQF
>TRBJ2-7|TRBV20-1
SARRAGASYEQY
>TRBJ2-5|TRBV21-1
ASSIQTGGEVPETQY
>TRBJ2-1|TRBV29-1
STRTNEQF
>TRBJ2-5|TRBV28
ASTHPPGQGVETQY
>TRBJ2-1|TRBV6-1
ASSGAGVFEQF
>TRBJ2-2|TRBV20-1
SALTSGRLGGELF
>TRBJ1-2|TRBV19
ASSPEHTNYGYT
>TRBJ2-7|TRBV12-3/TRBV12-4
ASRGTGNGYEQY
>TRBJ2-5|TRBV16
ASSPQRAGSGETQY
>TRBJ2-3|TRBV9
ASSSGLAGPTLSTDTQY
>TRBJ2-7|TRBV7-8
ASSLETGDYEQY
>TRBJ2-7|TRBV21-1
ASREASGRNSYEQY
>TRBJ2-5|TRBV28
ASSSPDRYQETQY
>TRBJ2-7|TRBV12-3/TRBV12-4
ASSSALRPANEQY